Described below is a single TCR beta chain sequence and its context. Its antigen is unidentified. These data are taken from a study of OX40 agonist ivuxolimab in advanced cancers. Whole-study context: Of mixed ages from about 20 to 80 and averaging around 60 years, the group was about 80% male.

The repertoire was sequenced with immunoSEQ multiplex PCR; TCRdb's copy has only in-frame clones and lacks some. The table lists tens of thousands of clones, 84% of them singletons. Blood specimens came from baseline, cycle 4 day 1, and cycle 7 day 1. General observations from the study: At doses 0.1 to 3.0 mg/kg, CD4+ and CD8+ clones expanded. CD4+ T cells averaged fewer expanded clones than CD8+ T cells.

V was clipped by 2 bases and J by 6 bases, with 11 bases between them. This CDR3 is 13 amino acids long. Germline values: CDR1 SGHDT, CDR2 YYEEEE. The clonotype was recovered from an adult with an advanced solid tumor such as melanoma, head and neck, liver or kidney cancer. Sequences were derived from CD4+ or CD8+ T cells sorted from blood, sampled in a trial of the OX40 agonist ivuxolimab. The V call is TRBV5-6, the J call TRBJ1-2; D remains ambiguous. The CDR3 sequence is CASSFLAEDGYTF. In DNA form, the CDR3 reads TGTGCCAGCAGCTTTCTGGCGGAGGATGGCTACACCTTC. Using reference TRBV5-6 and TRBJ1-2 for the parts outside the CDR3, the full variable domain is DAGVTQSPTHLIKTRGQQVTLRCSPKSGHDTVSWYQQALGQGPQFIFQYYEEEERQRGNFPDRFSGHQFPNYSSELNVNALLLGDSALYLCASSFLAEDGYTFGSGTRLTVV.